This paragraph reports one TCR beta chain. Its antigen is not identified. This entry comes from a study of spatial heterogeneity in lung cancer. Study-wide results and limits: Ubiquitous expanded tumor TCRs were observed in blood more at resection than follow-up.

The time point was: sample taken at primary tumor resection. Sequencing was performed on whole RNA extracted from tumor and nontumor lung tissue, or from frozen PBMC, and the material was left unsorted. A unique molecular identifier was carried by every single TCR cDNA molecule. TCRdb used MiXCR to reprocess the 5' RACE reads, holding one entry per CDR3 protein. The table has roughly 4,200 distinct CDR3 sequences, about a tenth seen once. The length of the CDR3 is 14 residues. Germline V gives CDR1 SNHLY, CDR2 FYNNEI. V lost 8 bases, J lost 0 bases, and 13 bases lay in between. The rearrangement joins TRBV2 to TRBJ2-5; a possible D gene is TRBD1 (6 bases). The source is a male donor with early-stage non-small cell lung cancer. The sequencing here drew on PBMCs, taken at surgery. The CDR3 DNA sequence: TGTGCCAGCCTGACAGGCGTCTACCAAGAGACCCAGTACTTC. Its protein product is CASLTGVYQETQYF.